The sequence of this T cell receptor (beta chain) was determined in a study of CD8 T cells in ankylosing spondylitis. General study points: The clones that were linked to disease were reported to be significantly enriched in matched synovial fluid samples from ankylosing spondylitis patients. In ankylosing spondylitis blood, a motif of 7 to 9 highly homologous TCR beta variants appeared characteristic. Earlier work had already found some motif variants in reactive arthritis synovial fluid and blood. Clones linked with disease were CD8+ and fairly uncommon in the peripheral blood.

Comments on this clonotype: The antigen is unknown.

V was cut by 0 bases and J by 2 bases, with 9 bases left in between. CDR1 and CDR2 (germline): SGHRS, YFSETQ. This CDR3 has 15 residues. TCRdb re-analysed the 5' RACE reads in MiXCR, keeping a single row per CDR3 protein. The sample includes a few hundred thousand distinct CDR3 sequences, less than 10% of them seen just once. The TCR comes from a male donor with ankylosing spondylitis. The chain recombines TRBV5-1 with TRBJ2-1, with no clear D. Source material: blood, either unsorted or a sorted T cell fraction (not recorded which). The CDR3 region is CASSLDSGTYNEQFF. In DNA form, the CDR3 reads TGCGCCAGCAGCTTGGACTCTGGTACCTACAATGAGCAGTTCTTC.